The 11 T cell receptor beta chains listed next were all sequenced from one sample in a study of OX40 agonist ivuxolimab in advanced cancers. Measured with immunoSEQ multiplex PCR; TCRdb has only the in-frame clones, and not every one. The sample comprises 70,000 or so clones, around 87% of which are singletons, and 0.94% rests with the top ten. Sample: CD4+ or CD8+ T cells sorted from blood, taken in a trial of the OX40 agonist ivuxolimab. These receptors were taken from an adult with an advanced solid tumor such as melanoma, head and neck, liver or kidney cancer.

In this sample, this clone turned up once. V and J are TRBV7-6 and TRBJ1-5, with 10 bases matching TRBD1. The CDR3 has 16 residues. The V gene's germline CDR1 is SGHVS and CDR2 FNYEAQ. With V trimmed by 5 bases and J by 1 base, 5 bases remained unmatched. The CDR3 region is CASSPGQGGSNQPQHF. The CDR3 DNA reads TGTGCCAGCAGCCCAGGACAGGGGGGCAGCAATCAGCCCCAGCATTTT.

The rearrangement links TRBV7-8 to TRBJ2-2, with D maybe TRBD1 (5 bases). Trimming removed 2 bases from V and 4 bases from J, with 11 bases in between. CDR3 size: 15 residues. CDR1 SGHVS and CDR2 FQNEAQ come from the germline V gene. DNA of the CDR3: TGTGCCAGCAGCTTAAGGGGTTCAGGCACCGGGGAGCTGTTTTTT. It translates to CASSLRGSGTGELFF.

This chain links TRBV5-1 with TRBJ2-7; the match to TRBD1 covers 12 bases. Germline V gives CDR1 SGHRS, CDR2 YFSETQ. This CDR3 is built from 13 residues. V gave up 6 bases and J gave up 6 bases; unmatched junction bases: 4. The CDR3 spells CASKGTGGVEQYF. The CDR3 nucleotides are TGCGCCAGCAAAGGGACAGGGGGCGTCGAGCAGTACTTC.

V and J are TRBV7-3 and TRBJ2-2; D unclear. Per the germline V gene, CDR1 is SGHTA and CDR2 is FQGTGA. The V and J ends lost 2 bases and 2 bases respectively, with 9 bases between them. The CDR3 contains 15 residues. CDR3 residues: CASSLSTLNTGELFF. DNA of the CDR3: TGTGCCAGCAGCTTATCTACACTAAACACCGGGGAGCTGTTTTTT.

This sequence joins TRBV5-4 and TRBJ2-3, with unresolved D. V shed 0 bases and J shed 6 bases, with 11 bases lying between them. Germline V lookup: CDR1 SGHNT, CDR2 YYREEE (reference sequence). The CDR3 sequence is 14 residues long. The CDR3 DNA is TGTGCCAGCAGCTTGGGGGTAGCAGCCGATACGCAGTATTTT. It codes for CASSLGVAADTQYF.

The CDR3 coding sequence is TGTGCCAGCAGTTTAGGGGCCCGACCTTGGGAAAAACTGTTTTTT. Protein: CASSLGARPWEKLFF. V gene TRBV28 combines with J gene TRBJ1-4; a weak D match, TRBD1 (5 bases). Germline CDR1 reads MDHEN; CDR2 reads SYDVKM. The CDR3 has 15 amino acids. The ends were cut back, 2 bases at V and 8 bases at J, with 15 bases in the middle.

The V call is TRBV29-1, the J call TRBJ2-3; TRBD1 matches 7 bases. The CDR3 is made up of 14 amino acids. Germline-derived CDR1 and CDR2 are SQVTM and ANQGSEA. V shed 4 bases, J shed 1 base, and the junction held 5 bases outside the gene matches. The CDR3 here is CSVARGQGTDTQYF. The CDR3 DNA reads as TGCAGCGTTGCAAGGGGGCAAGGCACAGATACGCAGTATTTT.

About this clone: Other DNA variants within this sample encode the same CDR3. The gene calls are TRBV7-6 and TRBJ1-5, with D hard to call. The V end was cut by 5 bases, the J end by 3 bases, with 17 bases between. The CDR3 has 16 residues. Looked up from germline, CDR1 is SGHVS and CDR2 is FNYEAQ. CDR3 sequence reads: CASSQGNAANNQPQHF. As DNA, the CDR3 is TGTGCCAGCAGCCAAGGTAACGCAGCCAACAATCAGCCCCAGCATTTT. Full variable domain (missing parts from reference TRBV7-6 and TRBJ1-5): GAGVSQSPRYKVTKRGQDVALRCDPISGHVSLYWYRQALGQGPEFLTYFNYEAQQDKSGLPNDRFSAERPEGSISTLTIQRTEQRDSAMYRCASSQGNAANNQPQHFGDGTRLSIL.

V usage is TRBV7-6 and J usage is TRBJ2-1; 11 bases are shared with TRBD2. There are 16 residues in the CDR3. Trimming cost V 0 bases and J 9 bases; bases outside gene matches: 7. CDR1 SGHVS and CDR2 FNYEAQ come from the germline V gene. CDR3: CASSLASGRAGVEQFF. CDR3 bases: TGTGCCAGCAGCTTAGCTAGCGGGAGGGCCGGGGTTGAGCAGTTCTTC.

About this clone itself: This sample also contains other DNA sequences that code for the same CDR3. The chain employs TRBV30 and TRBJ2-3; D is possibly TRBD2 (6 bases). Per germline, CDR1 GTSNPN and CDR2 SVGIG (reference sequence). CDR3 length equals 14 residues. V lost 7 bases and J lost 0, with 14 bases in between. The CDR3 DNA reads TGTGCCTTGGGTAGCGGAATCAGCACAGATACGCAGTATTTT. Its translation is CALGSGISTDTQYF.

This rearrangement joins TRBV2 to TRBJ2-1, with D possibly being TRBD2 (6 bases). CDR1 and CDR2 from the germline V gene are SNHLY and FYNNEI. CDR3 length: 16 amino acids. The V and J ends lost 7 bases and 0 bases respectively, with 16 bases between them. The CDR3 loop is CASTKSGGYSYNEQFF. CDR3 nucleotide sequence: TGTGCCAGCACCAAAAGTGGGGGGTACTCCTACAATGAGCAGTTCTTC.